Given below is one TCR beta chain in context. Its antigen is currently unknown. This sample stems from a study of Ad26.COV2.S vaccination and SARS-CoV-2 variants. Study results and limitations: People who got the vaccine or the placebo had similar non-spike TCR breadth.

Generated by immunoSEQ multiplex PCR, the TCRdb table keeps only in-frame clones and is missing some. The data show 430,000 or so clones, approximately 90% seen once. Trimming left V 6 bases short and J 6 bases short, with 15 bases between. The CDR3 consists of 13 residues. Germline V gene sequence: CDR1 LNHNV, CDR2 YYDKDF (reference sequence). Treatment indicated: around 19 received Ad26.COV2.S at low or high dose, single or two shots; about 5 received placebo; per-sample allocation not given. Each sample was drawn 63 days after the first injection (of vaccine or placebo). Ad26.COV2.S expressed prefusion-stabilized spike from the original Wuhan strain.

V is TRBV15 and J is TRBJ2-7; D not resolved. The clonotype comes from a person aged 18 to 59 who received the Ad26.COV2.S COVID-19 vaccine or a placebo. This specimen consisted of peripheral blood, obtained in a trial of Ad26.COV2.S vaccine versus placebo. The CDR3 here is CATRRPATTEQYF. The CDR3 region has the DNA TGTGCCACCAGAAGACCGGCCACCACCGAGCAGTACTTC.